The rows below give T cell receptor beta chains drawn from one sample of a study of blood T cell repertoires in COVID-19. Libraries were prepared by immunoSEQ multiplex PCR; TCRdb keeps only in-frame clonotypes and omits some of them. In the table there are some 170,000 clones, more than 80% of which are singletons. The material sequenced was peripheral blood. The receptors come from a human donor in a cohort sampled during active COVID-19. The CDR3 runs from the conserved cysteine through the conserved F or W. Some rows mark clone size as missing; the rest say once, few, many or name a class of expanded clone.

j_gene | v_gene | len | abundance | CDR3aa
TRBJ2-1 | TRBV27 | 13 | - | CASSPGTSREQFF
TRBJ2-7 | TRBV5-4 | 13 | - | CASSPGQIYEQYF
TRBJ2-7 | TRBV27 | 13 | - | CASSFGTGDEQYF
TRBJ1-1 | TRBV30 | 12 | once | CAWSVRAPRAFF
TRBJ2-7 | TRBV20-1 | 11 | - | CSAREGVEQYF
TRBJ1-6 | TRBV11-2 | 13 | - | CASSSDRGSPLHF
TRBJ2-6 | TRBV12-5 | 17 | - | CASGLVLEGAGANVLTF
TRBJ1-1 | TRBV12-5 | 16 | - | CASGPPRGGENTEAFF
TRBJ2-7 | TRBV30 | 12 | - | CAFRDSSYEQYF
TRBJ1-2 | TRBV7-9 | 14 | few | CASSSDRINYGYTF
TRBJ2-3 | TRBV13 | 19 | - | CASSPDWERGGTMGDTQYF
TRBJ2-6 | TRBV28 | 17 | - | CASSLSGTIPGANVLTF
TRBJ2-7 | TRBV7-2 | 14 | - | CASTSGGGPYEQYF
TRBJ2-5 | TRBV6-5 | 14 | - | CASLFPTGPKTQYF
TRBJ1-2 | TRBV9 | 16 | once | CASSVEGAGEHYGYTF
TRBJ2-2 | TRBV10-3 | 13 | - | CAISELPAGELFF
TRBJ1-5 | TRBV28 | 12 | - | CAAARGDQPQHF
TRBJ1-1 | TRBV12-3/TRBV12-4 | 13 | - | CASTADRNTEAFF
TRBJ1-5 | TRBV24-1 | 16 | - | CATSDFNNDSNQPQHF
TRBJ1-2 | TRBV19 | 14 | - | CASSQTGNNYGYTF
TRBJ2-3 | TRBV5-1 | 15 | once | CASSLLGGSTDTQYF
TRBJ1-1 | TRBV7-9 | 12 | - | CASSRGNTEAFF
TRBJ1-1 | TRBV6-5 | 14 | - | CASSSLDSNTEAFF
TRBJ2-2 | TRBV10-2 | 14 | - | CASSESLSGGELFF
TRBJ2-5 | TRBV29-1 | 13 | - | CSVGVGLQETQYF
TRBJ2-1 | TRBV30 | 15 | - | CAWSTAGLPFNEQFF
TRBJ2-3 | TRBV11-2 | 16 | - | CASSINLRGSTDTQYF
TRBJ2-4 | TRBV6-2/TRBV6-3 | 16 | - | CASSQGTVLAKNIQYF
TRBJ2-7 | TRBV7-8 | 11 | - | CASSPREKPVF